The TCR beta chain described here comes from a study of regulatory T cells in long-lasting Graves disease. Time point specified: newly diagnosed GD, antithyroid drugs for less than 3 months. After RNA was extracted from PBMCs, the TCR library was made from it. Relying on iRepertoire HTBI primers and Arm-PCR of CDR3 regions, the team built TCR beta libraries. In TCRdb, the multiplex PCR reads were re-called with MiXCR into one record per CDR3 protein. The sample lists some 400,000 distinct CDR3 sequences, 15% seen once, with 15% to 20% in the top ten. These data also formed part of another study, on T cells in Graves' hyperthyroidism and ophthalmopathy. That work states: Patients were aged 18 to 65, had disease duration under 2 months, and had newly diagnosed hyperthyroidism.

The sequenced sample was peripheral blood mononuclear cells (PBMCs), obtained at new diagnosis, from a patient treated with antithyroid drugs. This TCR derives from a woman under 40 with Graves disease.

CDR3 in DNA: TGTGCCAGCAGCTTAGAGGGTACCAAAGATACGCAGTATTTT. Translating it yields CASSLEGTKDTQYF. This chain uses TRBV7-9 with TRBJ2-3; D is unclear. The length of the CDR3 is 14 residues. CDR1 and CDR2 from the germline V gene are SEHNR and FQNEAQ (reference sequence). The V end was cut by 1 base, the J end by 5 bases, with 10 bases between.